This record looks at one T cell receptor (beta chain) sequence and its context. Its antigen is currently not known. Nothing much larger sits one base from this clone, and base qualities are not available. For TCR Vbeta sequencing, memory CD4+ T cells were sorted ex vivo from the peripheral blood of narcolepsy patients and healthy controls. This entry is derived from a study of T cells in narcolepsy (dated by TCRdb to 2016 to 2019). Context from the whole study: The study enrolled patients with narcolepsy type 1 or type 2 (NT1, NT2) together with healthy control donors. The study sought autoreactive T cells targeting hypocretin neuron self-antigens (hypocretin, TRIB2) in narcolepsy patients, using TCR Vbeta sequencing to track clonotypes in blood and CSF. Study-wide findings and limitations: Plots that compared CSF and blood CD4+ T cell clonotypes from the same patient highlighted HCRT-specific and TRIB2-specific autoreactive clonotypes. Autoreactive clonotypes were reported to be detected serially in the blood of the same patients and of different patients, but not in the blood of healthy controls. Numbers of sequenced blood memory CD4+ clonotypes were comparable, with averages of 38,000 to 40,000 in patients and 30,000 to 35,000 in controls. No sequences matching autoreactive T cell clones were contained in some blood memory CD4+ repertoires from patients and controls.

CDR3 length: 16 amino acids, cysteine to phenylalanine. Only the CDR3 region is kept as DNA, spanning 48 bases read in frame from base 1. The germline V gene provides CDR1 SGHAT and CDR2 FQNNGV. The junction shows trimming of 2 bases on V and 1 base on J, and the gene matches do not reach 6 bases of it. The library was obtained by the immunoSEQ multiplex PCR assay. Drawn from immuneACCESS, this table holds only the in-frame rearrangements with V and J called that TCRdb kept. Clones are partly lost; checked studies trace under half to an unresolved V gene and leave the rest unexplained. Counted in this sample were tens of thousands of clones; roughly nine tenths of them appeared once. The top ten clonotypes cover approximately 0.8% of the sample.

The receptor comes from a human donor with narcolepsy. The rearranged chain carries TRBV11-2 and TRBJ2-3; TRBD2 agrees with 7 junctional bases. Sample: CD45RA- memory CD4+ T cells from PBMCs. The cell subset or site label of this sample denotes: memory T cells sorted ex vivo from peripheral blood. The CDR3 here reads CASSLSPRGGTDTQYF. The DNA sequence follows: TGTGCCAGCAGCTTATCCCCACGGGGGGGCACAGATACGCAGTATTTT. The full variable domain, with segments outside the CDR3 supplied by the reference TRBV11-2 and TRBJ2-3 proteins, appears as EAGVAQSPRYKIIEKRQSVAFWCNPISGHATLYWYQQILGQGPKLLIQFQNNGVVDDSQLPKDRFSAERLKGVDSTLKIQPAKLEDSAVYLCASSLSPRGGTDTQYFGPGTRLTVL.